A single sample is the source of the 20 T cell receptor beta chains below, sequenced in a study of response to subunit inactivated influenza vaccine. TCRdb re-called the RT-PCR reads with MiXCR, one entry per CDR3 protein. The data show 800,000 or so distinct CDR3 sequences, 21% seen once. Sequences were derived from PBMCs from blood, sampled around 5 days after vaccination. The receptors were gathered from a man aged 50 to 60 who received an inactivated influenza vaccine.

This clonotype was detected a few times. The chain joins TRBV5-1 to TRBJ2-3, with no clear D. Trimming removed 0 bases from V and 7 bases from J, with 6 bases in between. The CDR3 is 12 amino acids. Per germline, CDR1 SGHRS and CDR2 YFSETQ. The CDR3 region has the DNA TGCGCCAGCAGCTTGGGAGCGAATACGCAGTATTTT. This gives the protein CASSLGANTQYF.

The V and J genes are TRBV11-1 and TRBJ1-1; possibly TRBD1 for D (6 bases). Between the trimmed V and J ends, which lost 5 bases and 0 bases, there was a span of 10 bases. The CDR3 contains 14 residues. Germline CDR1 and CDR2: SGHAT and FQDESV (reference sequence). The CDR3 sequence: CASSTGTMNTEAFF. CDR3 in DNA: TGTGCCAGCAGCACAGGGACAATGAACACTGAAGCTTTCTTT.

This clonotype has a count of ten or more. The chain links TRBV20-1 to TRBJ2-7, with D perhaps matching TRBD1 (5 bases). Germline V CDR1 and CDR2: DFQATT, SNEGSKA (reference sequence). The CDR3 is made up of 14 amino acids. V lost 1 base and J lost 3, with 13 bases in between. CDR3 DNA: TGCAGTGCTAGAGTCCCAGGGATCGGCTACGAGCAGTACTTC. Translating gives CSARVPGIGYEQYF.

In its sample, this clonotype was seen a few times. The gene calls are TRBV5-5 and TRBJ2-1; 8 bases match TRBD2. Germline V gene lookup returns CDR1 SGHKS and CDR2 YYEKEE (reference sequence). V gave up 5 bases and J gave up 0 bases; unmatched junction bases: 4. The CDR3 length is 15 residues. This CDR3 is CASRAGDNSYNEQFF. The CDR3 coding sequence is TGTGCCAGCAGAGCGGGGGACAACTCCTACAATGAGCAGTTCTTC.

The chain recombines TRBV20-1 with TRBJ2-5; 7 positions match TRBD2. This CDR3 contains 14 residues. V was pared by 3 bases and J by 2 bases, with 6 bases of the junction left unmatched. CDR1 and CDR2 (germline): DFQATT, SNEGSKA (reference sequence). In DNA form, the CDR3 reads TGCAGTGCTAGTTGGGGAGGGTATCAAGAGACCCAGTACTTC. Translation: CSASWGGYQETQYF.

This clonotype was counted a few times. The chain employs TRBV6-2 or TRBV6-3 and TRBJ2-7; D might be TRBD1 or TRBD2, each matching 5 bases. The V end lost 5 bases, the J end lost 0 bases, and 14 bases lay between the germline ends. Germline V gives CDR1 MNHEY, CDR2 SVGEGT. There are 15 residues in the CDR3. For the CDR3, the DNA is TGTGCCAGCAGTCCCACGGGGCGGAGCTCCTACGAGCAGTACTTC. It yields the protein CASSPTGRSSYEQYF.

This clonotype was counted a few times. V usage is TRBV10-3 and J usage is TRBJ2-7; 12 bases are shared with TRBD1. CDR3 length: 16 amino acids. The germline V gene encodes CDR1 ENHRY and CDR2 SYGVKD. V trimming: 4 bases; J trimming: 4 bases; junction bases outside the gene matches: 8. The CDR3 is CAISGAGTGGFYEQYF. CDR3 coding DNA: TGTGCCATCAGTGGGGCCGGGACAGGGGGCTTTTACGAGCAGTACTTC.

This clonotype occurred a few times. The chain couples TRBV20-1 to TRBJ1-2; 7 nucleotides match TRBD1. CDR1 and CDR2 from the germline V gene are DFQATT and SNEGSKA (reference sequence). Trimming took 4 bases from V and 5 from J; bases not matched to a gene: 10. The CDR3 sequence is 14 residues long. In DNA form, the CDR3 reads TGCAGTGCTATCTATAGGGGGCGGGGATATGGCTACACCTTC. Its protein is CSAIYRGRGYGYTF.

This chain uses TRBV5-6 with TRBJ2-7, with D possibly matching TRBD2 (5 bases). V lost 0 bases to trimming and J lost 10 bases, with 20 bases between them. Looked up from germline, CDR1 is SGHDT and CDR2 is YYEEEE. The CDR3 contains 15 residues. This chain's CDR3 is CASSLGGLPYLAQYF. The CDR3 coding sequence is TGTGCCAGCAGCTTGGGCGGACTCCCGTATTTGGCCCAGTACTTC.

The chain couples TRBV9 to TRBJ2-3, with unresolved D. V gave up 1 base and J gave up 2 bases, with 14 bases separating them. CDR3 length: 16 residues. Germline-derived CDR1 and CDR2 are SGDLS and YYNGEE. In nucleotides, the CDR3 is TGTGCCAGCAGCGTAAGGCAGTCTACCCACACAGATACGCAGTATTTT. As protein: CASSVRQSTHTDTQYF.

This chain uses TRBV3-1 with TRBJ2-3, with D uncertain. The length of the CDR3 is 13 residues. The ends were cut back, 1 base at V and 6 bases at J, with 8 bases in the middle. Germline values: CDR1 LGHDT, CDR2 YNNKEL (reference sequence). CDR3 coding DNA: TGTGCCAGCAGCCAAGGAATCCAGGATACGCAGTATTTT. Protein: CASSQGIQDTQYF.

As DNA, the CDR3 is TGTGCCAGCAGTTTTCAAGGAGCGGGAGGGCCAACAGATACGCAGTATTTT. Amino acids: CASSFQGAGGPTDTQYF. This rearrangement joins TRBV27 to TRBJ2-3, with 10 bases identical to TRBD2. CDR1 and CDR2 from the germline V gene are MNHEY and SMNVEV (reference sequence). V was pared by 3 bases and J by 3 bases, with 9 bases of the junction left unmatched. The CDR3 is 17 amino acids.

This clonotype has more than one count but fewer than ten. The J gene is TRBJ1-5, the V gene TRBV29-1, with 11 positions matching TRBD1. CDR3 size: 13 residues. With V trimmed by 6 bases and J by 5 bases, 3 bases remained unmatched. The V gene's germline CDR1 is SQVTM and CDR2 ANQGSEA. This CDR3 reads CSVWTGGDQPQHF. The CDR3, as DNA: TGCAGCGTGTGGACAGGGGGCGATCAGCCCCAGCATTTT.

This rearrangement joins TRBV7-6 to TRBJ2-1; D gene unclear. CDR1 SGHVS and CDR2 FNYEAQ come from the germline V gene. The CDR3 length is 12 residues. V was cut by 5 bases and J by 9 bases, with 11 bases left in between. CDR3 in amino acids: CASSPNLGEQFF. For the CDR3, the DNA is TGTGCCAGCAGCCCGAATTTGGGTGAGCAGTTCTTC. Complete variable domain (other parts from reference TRBV7-6 and TRBJ2-1): GAGVSQSPRYKVTKRGQDVALRCDPISGHVSLYWYRQALGQGPEFLTYFNYEAQQDKSGLPNDRFSAERPEGSISTLTIQRTEQRDSAMYRCASSPNLGEQFFGPGTRLTVL.

This chain connects TRBV20-1 to TRBJ2-1, with D uncertain. The CDR3 loop spans 14 amino acids. V dropped 1 base and J dropped 2 bases, with 9 bases sitting between them. From germline, CDR1 is DFQATT and CDR2 SNEGSKA (reference sequence). The CDR3 loop is CSARGTTAYNEQFF. CDR3 in DNA: TGCAGTGCTAGAGGCACCACCGCCTACAATGAGCAGTTCTTC.

A word on this clonotype: One end of the junction varies from germline; a read error may be responsible. The chain joins TRBV20-1 to TRBJ2-2; D gene uncertain. CDR1 DFQATT and CDR2 SNEGSKA come from the germline V gene (reference sequence). The CDR3 extends over 14 amino acids. CDR3 residues: CSAREEWNTGELFF. CDR3 nucleotide sequence: TGCAGTGCCAGAGAGGAGTGGAACACCGGGGAGCTGTTTTTT.

This chain uses TRBV12-3 or TRBV12-4 with TRBJ1-2, with D possibly matching TRBD1 (6 bases). CDR3 size: 14 residues. Between the trimmed V and J ends, which lost 4 bases and 5 bases, there was a span of 14 bases. CDR3 sequence: CASSSRTVIYGYTF. CDR3 nucleotides: TGTGCCAGCAGTTCCCGGACAGTGATTTATGGCTACACCTTC.

In this sample, this clonotype turned up a few times. The chain carries TRBV25-1 and TRBJ1-1; possibly TRBD1 for D (6 bases). The CDR3 spans 13 residues. Germline lookup yields CDR1 MGHDK and CDR2 SYGVNS. V lost 7 bases, J lost 7 bases, and 16 bases lay in between. The CDR3 DNA reads as TGTGCCAGCACAGTTTCCAGGGGTGGTGAAGCTTTCTTT. This codes for CASTVSRGGEAFF.

The gene calls are TRBV7-2 and TRBJ2-5, with TRBD2 matching 8 bases. The germline CDR1 and CDR2 sequences are SGHTA and FQGNSA. J lost 5 bases, V lost 5 bases, and 13 bases had no gene match. The CDR3 is 16 amino acids. Here the CDR3 DNA reads TGTGCCAGCAGCCCGTTCGGGACTAGTCCCTGGGAGACCCAGTACTTC. Its protein product is CASSPFGTSPWETQYF.

This clonotype was observed at least ten times. The chain has TRBV20-1 and TRBJ2-1, with 8 bases identical to TRBD2. The germline CDR1 and CDR2 sequences are DFQATT and SNEGSKA (reference sequence). The CDR3 extends over 13 amino acids. Trimming cost V 5 bases and J 7 bases; bases outside gene matches: 7. This chain's CDR3 is CSARGSGSNEQFF. CDR3 nucleotides: TGCAGTGCTCGGGGAAGCGGGAGTAATGAGCAGTTCTTC.